The rows below give T cell receptor beta chains drawn from one sample of a study of identical twins. TCRdb called the 5' RACE reads again in MiXCR, with one record for every CDR3 protein. The sample lists 690,000 or so distinct CDR3 sequences, more than 6.5% occurring once. This same sample was also taken into another study, of yellow fever vaccine responses in identical twins.

Sequencing was carried out using PBMCs. These receptors were collected from a woman between 18 and 30 years old in good health. Both conserved end residues are part of each CDR3. Fields, in order: J gene, V gene, clone size, CDR3 length, D gene, CDR3 protein, CDR3 DNA. D genes are given only for firm matches. Not all rows give a size; the values are once, few, many and, for expanded clones, a class.

TRBJ2-5	TRBV7-3	.	17	.	CASSLIPTATGTETQYF	TGTGCCAGCAGCTTAATTCCCACAGCTACGGGTACCGAGACCCAGTACTTC
TRBJ2-4	TRBV6-2/TRBV6-3	few	16	.	CASSPSGIIIGGIQYF	TGTGCCAGCAGCCCTTCCGGGATAATCATCGGAGGCATTCAGTACTTC
TRBJ2-2	TRBV3-1	few	16	TRBD1	CASSQGDRDNTGELFF	TGTGCCAGCAGCCAAGGGGACAGGGATAACACCGGGGAGCTGTTTTTT
TRBJ2-1	TRBV24-1	many	11	.	CATASYNEQFF	TGTGCCACCGCCTCCTACAATGAGCAGTTCTTC
TRBJ1-1	TRBV5-1	.	15	.	CASSLTGGLNTEAFF	TGCGCCAGCAGCTTGACCGGGGGATTGAACACTGAAGCTTTCTTT
TRBJ1-1	TRBV29-1	few	11	.	CSVVGQGRAFF	TGCAGCGTTGTGGGGCAGGGCCGAGCTTTCTTT
TRBJ2-1	TRBV7-9	few	16	TRBD2	CASSLIVGGANGEQFF	TGTGCCAGCAGCTTAATCGTCGGGGGGGCCAACGGTGAGCAGTTCTTC
TRBJ2-1	TRBV15	few	18	TRBD2	CATSSHPGLAATYNEQFF	TGTGCCACCAGCAGCCACCCGGGACTAGCAGCAACCTACAATGAGCAGTTCTTC
TRBJ2-2	TRBV5-8	few	12	TRBD1	CASSIGGVELFF	TGTGCCAGCAGCATAGGGGGCGTGGAGCTGTTTTTT
TRBJ1-5	TRBV5-1	many	15	.	CASSLVPGAVQPQHF	TGCGCCAGCAGCTTGGTACCAGGGGCCGTTCAGCCCCAGCATTTT
TRBJ2-5	TRBV7-2	few	16	.	CASSLVATTSQETQYF	TGTGCCAGCAGCTTAGTAGCCACTACTTCACAAGAGACCCAGTACTTC
TRBJ2-2	TRBV27	.	18	TRBD2	CASTQFGSGISGTGELFF	TGTGCCAGCACCCAGTTCGGTAGCGGGATCTCGGGCACCGGGGAGCTGTTTTTT
TRBJ2-4	TRBV6-1	.	17	.	CASRGIRGGVAKNIQYF	TGTGCCAGCAGAGGGATACGGGGCGGGGTAGCCAAAAACATTCAGTACTTC
TRBJ1-1	TRBV5-1	few	15	.	CASSLLGRGDQRAFF	TGCGCCAGCAGCCTCCTGGGTAGGGGGGACCAGAGAGCTTTCTTT
TRBJ2-1	TRBV16	many	13	TRBD1	CASSQTGVDEQFF	TGTGCCAGCAGCCAAACAGGGGTGGATGAGCAGTTCTTC
TRBJ2-7	TRBV4-1	few	17	.	CASSLKSQGGSSYEQYF	TGCGCCAGCAGCCTGAAGAGCCAGGGGGGTTCCTCCTACGAGCAGTACTTC
TRBJ2-7	TRBV10-3	few	11	.	CAISAAYEQYF	TGTGCCATCTCGGCCGCCTACGAGCAGTACTTC
TRBJ1-1	TRBV29-1	few	13	.	CSVEEGWGTEAFF	TGCAGCGTTGAAGAGGGTTGGGGAACTGAAGCTTTCTTT
TRBJ1-2	TRBV5-1	.	13	.	CASTSGEVYGYTF	TGCGCCAGCACCTCCGGGGAGGTTTATGGCTACACCTTC
TRBJ2-7	TRBV20-1	many	14	TRBD1	CSARVDRDSYEQYF	TGCAGTGCTAGGGTGGACAGGGACAGTTACGAGCAGTACTTC
TRBJ2-3	TRBV11-2	.	19	TRBD2	CASSGTGLAKLASTDTQYF	TGTGCCAGCAGCGGAACGGGACTAGCGAAATTAGCTAGCACAGATACGCAGTATTTT
TRBJ2-7	TRBV9	few	12	.	CASSAVAGEQYF	TGTGCCAGCAGCGCGGTGGCGGGCGAGCAGTACTTC
TRBJ2-7	TRBV7-2	many	13	.	CASSLAQGWEQYF	TGTGCCAGCAGCTTAGCCCAGGGGTGGGAGCAGTACTTC
TRBJ2-7	TRBV6-2/TRBV6-3	few	14	TRBD2	CASSGLAGEDEQYF	TGTGCCAGCAGTGGACTAGCGGGAGAGGACGAGCAGTACTTC
TRBJ2-3	TRBV12-3/TRBV12-4	.	13	.	CASSFVPSDTQYF	TGTGCCAGCAGTTTTGTCCCCTCAGATACGCAGTATTTT
TRBJ2-3	TRBV20-1	.	16	TRBD2	CSASLTSGGVTDTQYF	TGCAGTGCTAGTCTGACTAGCGGGGGGGTGACAGATACGCAGTATTTT
TRBJ1-1	TRBV20-1	many	10	.	CSASRTEAFF	TGCAGTGCTAGCCGTACTGAAGCTTTCTTT
TRBJ1-6	TRBV28	few	12	.	CASITGNSPLHF	TGTGCCAGCATCACGGGGAATTCACCCCTCCACTTT
TRBJ2-3	TRBV12-3/TRBV12-4	.	15	.	CASSPTIESTDTQYF	TGTGCCAGCAGTCCAACCATAGAAAGCACAGATACGCAGTATTTT
TRBJ1-2	TRBV7-2	few	14	.	CASTRDQSASGYTF	TGTGCCAGCACACGGGACCAGAGCGCGTCTGGCTACACCTTC
TRBJ2-1	TRBV28	.	11	TRBD1	CANSGDRPQFF	TGTGCCAACAGTGGGGACAGGCCGCAGTTCTTC
TRBJ1-3	TRBV12-5	few	17	.	CASGPREGWIGGNTIYF	TGTGCTAGTGGACCCCGGGAGGGCTGGATAGGAGGAAACACCATATATTTT
TRBJ1-1	TRBV20-1	.	12	.	CSGTVPKTEAFF	TGCAGTGGAACGGTACCCAAAACTGAAGCTTTCTTT
TRBJ2-7	TRBV14	many	15	TRBD1	CASREKDRGVYEQYF	TGTGCCAGCAGGGAAAAGGACAGGGGTGTCTACGAGCAGTACTTC
TRBJ2-1	TRBV10-1	many	11	.	CASSEGGEQFF	TGCGCCAGCAGTGAAGGTGGTGAGCAGTTCTTC
TRBJ2-5	TRBV25-1	few	17	TRBD1	CASSESWWGQGQETQYF	TGTGCCAGCAGTGAATCCTGGTGGGGACAGGGGCAAGAGACCCAGTACTTC
TRBJ2-1	TRBV6-7	many	15	.	CASSYIRRVHNEQFF	TGTGCCAGCAGTTACATCAGACGGGTCCACAATGAGCAGTTCTTC
TRBJ2-7	TRBV20-1	few	13	.	CSARAPFTYEQYF	TGCAGTGCTAGGGCCCCATTTACCTACGAGCAGTACTTC
TRBJ1-4	TRBV12-3/TRBV12-4	many	15	.	CASSLWGATNEKLFF	TGTGCCAGCAGTTTATGGGGAGCAACTAATGAAAAACTGTTTTTT
TRBJ2-1	TRBV24-1	.	16	.	CATSDAQGYTYNEQFF	TGTGCCACCAGTGATGCGCAGGGGTATACCTACAATGAGCAGTTCTTC
TRBJ1-2	TRBV27	many	12	.	CASSSRTDGYTF	TGTGCCAGCAGTTCCAGGACGGATGGCTACACCTTC
TRBJ1-4	TRBV11-3	many	20	.	CASSLVFLSTNRAIGEKLFF	TGTGCCAGCAGCTTAGTGTTCCTTTCCACCAACCGGGCTATTGGGGAAAAACTGTTTTTT
TRBJ2-3	TRBV12-3/TRBV12-4	many	17	TRBD2	CASRPTSGGSNTDTQYF	TGTGCCAGCAGACCGACTAGCGGGGGGTCAAACACAGATACGCAGTATTTT
TRBJ2-3	TRBV28	few	15	TRBD2	CASGASGSGADTQYF	TGTGCCAGCGGTGCTAGCGGGAGTGGGGCAGATACGCAGTATTTT
TRBJ2-2	TRBV7-2	few	17	TRBD1	CASSSATRTGNNGELFF	TGTGCCAGCAGCTCAGCAACCAGGACAGGAAACAACGGGGAGCTGTTTTTT
TRBJ2-5	TRBV24-1	.	15	TRBD2	CATSDNRLAGETQYF	TGTGCCACCAGTGACAACAGACTAGCAGGAGAGACCCAGTACTTC
TRBJ2-2	TRBV11-2	few	17	.	CASSLDLEGWNTGELFF	TGTGCCAGCAGCTTAGACTTGGAGGGTTGGAACACCGGGGAGCTGTTTTTT
TRBJ2-2	TRBV20-1	.	15	.	CSARDPSRAAGELFF	TGCAGTGCTAGAGACCCCTCCAGGGCTGCCGGGGAGCTGTTTTTT
TRBJ2-7	TRBV11-1	.	18	TRBD2	CASSLRTSGGLGNYEQYF	TGTGCCAGCAGCTTAAGGACTAGCGGGGGGCTCGGAAACTACGAGCAGTACTTC
TRBJ1-5	TRBV5-1	few	13	.	CASSLYPYQPQHF	TGCGCCAGCAGCTTGTACCCTTATCAGCCCCAGCATTTT